Listed here is a single T cell receptor (beta chain). Its antigen is as yet unknown. Each sample's TCRbeta library yielded on average approximately 41,000 productive templates. Using immunoSEQ multiplex PCR, the repertoire was profiled, and TCRdb retains in-frame clones only, with some absent. Of more than 9,000 clones in the sample, 88% were seen once. The data belong to a study of STAT3 mutations in large granular lymphocyte leukemia. The overall study: Over half of T-LGLL patients had one or more immunosuppressive regimens. Study outcomes and limitations: Every T-LGLL patient had at least one immunodominant TCRbeta clonotype. All newly emerging clones after therapy were STAT3 wild type. A small but highly pathogenic clone may have been missed.

Trimming cost V 7 bases and J 7 bases, with 11 bases left between them. Germline CDR1 is ENHRY and CDR2 is SYGVKD. This CDR3 has 11 amino acids. The sequence derives from a man in his fifties or sixties with T-cell large granular lymphocyte leukemia. Some clones in this sample may be carry-over from other donors' samples. The rearrangement links TRBV10-3 to TRBJ2-7, with unresolved D. Sequencing was performed on peripheral blood mononuclear cells. The DNA of the CDR3 is TGTGCCATCAATACAGAAGGGGAGCAGTACTTC. Translated, it gives CAINTEGEQYF.